The 8 T cell receptor beta chains reported below all come from one sample, sequenced in a study of T cells in localized non-small cell lung cancer. The assay was immunoSEQ multiplex PCR, and TCRdb's table has in-frame clones only and misses some. The data hold approximately 23,000 clones, with roughly 91% observed a single time. Sequenced here: peripheral blood, sampled before any cancer treatment. Source of these receptors: a male donor at least 60 years old with stage I lung adenocarcinoma.

This chain connects TRBV7-2 to TRBJ1-1, with D hard to call. V lost 2 bases to trimming and J lost 2 bases, with 6 bases between them. This CDR3 spans 13 amino acids. Germline CDR1 reads SGHTA; CDR2 reads FQGNSA. The CDR3 sequence: CASSLYRNTEAFF. DNA for the CDR3: TGTGCCAGCAGCTTATATAGAAACACTGAAGCTTTCTTT.

This clone was observed a single time. V is TRBV29-1 and J is TRBJ2-3; 9 positions agree with TRBD2. This CDR3 comprises 13 residues. V lost 6 bases, J lost 5 bases, and 6 bases stayed unmatched. Germline V CDR1 and CDR2: SQVTM, ANQGSEA. DNA for the CDR3: TGCAGCGTCGTGCGGGGGGGAGGAGATACGCAGTATTTT. It codes for CSVVRGGGDTQYF.

The V gene is TRBV7-6, the J gene TRBJ2-3, with 7 bases lining up with TRBD1. The germline V gene encodes CDR1 SGHVS and CDR2 FNYEAQ. This CDR3 has 14 amino acids. Losses at the gene ends were 1 base for V and 6 bases for J; bases not matched to a gene: 4. The CDR3 coding sequence is TGTGCCAGCAGCTTAGGCTTGACAGGGGATACGCAGTATTTT. It yields the protein CASSLGLTGDTQYF.

This chain joins TRBV28 and TRBJ2-1, with TRBD1 as a possible D gene (5 bases). Per germline, CDR1 MDHEN and CDR2 SYDVKM. The germline V and J ends were trimmed by 3 bases and 6 bases, with 12 bases remaining between them. The CDR3 is made up of 14 amino acids. The DNA for the CDR3 is TGTGCCAGCAGTTTGGCAGGGCAACGCAATGAGCAGTTCTTC. It encodes CASSLAGQRNEQFF. Together with reference TRBV28 and TRBJ2-1, the CDR3 gives the full variable domain: DVKVTQSSRYLVKRTGEKVFLECVQDMDHENMFWYRQDPGLGLRLIYFSYDVKMKEKGDIPEGYSVSREKKERFSLILESASTNQTSMYLCASSLAGQRNEQFFGPGTRLTVL.

This clone was detected once. This chain connects TRBV2 to TRBJ1-5; 9 nucleotides agree with TRBD1. Germline V gene sequence: CDR1 SNHLY, CDR2 FYNNEI. CDR3 size: 15 residues. After removal of 0 bases from V and 7 bases from J, the junction contained 4 bases not matched to a gene. The DNA for the CDR3 is TGTGCCAGCAGTGAAGCGGGACAGGGCGGGCAGCCCCAGCATTTT. Encoded protein: CASSEAGQGGQPQHF.

The chain has TRBV5-8 and TRBJ2-1, with 13 bases fitting TRBD2. Germline loops: CDR1 SGHTS, CDR2 YDEGEE. CDR3 length: 17 residues. Losses at the gene ends were 4 bases for V and 4 bases for J; bases not matched to a gene: 8. The CDR3 spells CASSDSRTSGGYNEQFF. In DNA form, the CDR3 reads TGTGCCAGCAGCGATAGCCGGACTAGCGGGGGATACAATGAGCAGTTCTTC.

V gene TRBV28 combines with J gene TRBJ1-4; D call uncertain. Germline assignment: CDR1 MDHEN and CDR2 SYDVKM. The V end lost 3 bases, the J end lost 0 bases, and 14 bases lay between the germline ends. The CDR3 has 17 residues. The CDR3 sequence: CASSFGLSWATNEKLFF. The DNA of the CDR3 is TGTGCCAGCAGTTTCGGACTCTCCTGGGCAACTAATGAAAAACTGTTTTTT.

This clone was counted a single time. The chain combines TRBV7-3 with TRBJ2-3; weak D call: TRBD2 (5 bases). In germline, CDR1 is SGHTA, CDR2 FQGTGA. V gave up 5 bases and J gave up 2 bases, with 11 bases separating them. This CDR3 region has 14 residues. CDR3 in amino acids: CASSTGTDTDTQYF. The CDR3 DNA sequence: TGTGCCAGCAGCACGGGAACCGACACAGATACGCAGTATTTT.